The entry below gives a single T cell receptor (beta chain) sequence along with its context. Its target is not known. This sample is drawn from a study of cytomegalovirus exposure and HLA in healthy donors. Study overall: Prior work identified 95 million to 120 million unique TCR beta sequences in around 170 million T cells. Study conclusions and caveats: In vitro testing confirmed a few CMV-associated chains as specific for CMV antigens. TCR beta V- and J-gene trimming was later associated with a missense DCLRE1C variant.

Looked up from germline, CDR1 is SGHRS and CDR2 is YFSETQ. The CDR3 has 15 residues. The V gene end was trimmed by 4 bases and the J gene end by 0 bases; junction bases not matched to a gene: 4. In the PCR, 60 Vbeta and 13 Jbeta primers were used. TCRdb's table, derived via immunoSEQ multiplex PCR, lists solely in-frame clones and lacks some. The table records about 94,000 clones, about 68% of them present only once. The genes are TRBV5-1 and TRBJ2-3; 8 bases match TRBD2. The sequence was collected from a man aged 30 to 45 in good health and CMV-seropositive. Sequencing was performed on PBMCs. The CDR3 nucleotides read TGCGCCAGCAGCATTAGCGGGGTTAGCACAGATACGCAGTATTTT. This encodes CASSISGVSTDTQYF.